Sequencing of this TCR beta chain was carried out in a study of blood T cell repertoires in COVID-19. In the authors' workflow: Reference gene primers were amplified, and this amplification served to estimate nucleated cell counts. Sequenced by immunoSEQ multiplex PCR; TCRdb stores in-frame clones only, minus some. The V and J calls and the clone size are those of that table, but D and trimming were determined from the DNA. The sample has 210,000 or so clones; around 80% are singletons. Looked up from germline, CDR1 is MNHEY and CDR2 is SVGEGT. V trimming: 2 bases; J trimming: 2 bases; junction bases outside the gene matches: 5. This CDR3 has 15 residues.

The specimen was peripheral blood. The chain employs TRBV6-2 or TRBV6-3 and TRBJ2-7, with 8 bases fitting TRBD2. The source of this sequence is a man between 50 and 59 years old with active or convalescent COVID-19. This CDR3 reads CASSYRRGETYEQYF. Here the CDR3 DNA reads TGTGCCAGCAGTTACCGGCGGGGGGAGACCTACGAGCAGTACTTC.